This paragraph reports one TCR beta chain. Its antigen is not known. Method: immunoSEQ multiplex PCR; TCRdb's copy keeps in-frame clones and lacks some. The sample lists about 130,000 clones; about 88% were seen once. The data belong to a study of identifying expanded T cells in peripheral blood. Study findings and constraints: Technical replicates showed around 1.3 changed clones; two weeks roughly 16; four weeks 19.

During the collection period, no donor immune events like infections were recorded. The CDR3 is 14 amino acids. CDR1 and CDR2 from the germline V gene are MNHEY and SVGAGI. V gave up 6 bases and J gave up 7 bases, with 16 bases separating them. The chain links TRBV6-5 to TRBJ2-1, with D uncertain. The sequence derives from a person aged 18 to 70 in good health. Sequenced material: blood. CDR3 loop: CASRIYGPGNEQFF. CDR3 coding DNA: TGTGCCAGCAGAATCTACGGCCCCGGGAATGAGCAGTTCTTC.